The sequence of this T cell receptor beta chain was determined in a study of blood T cells in healthy people across ages. Study outcomes and limitations: The long-lived group displayed more naive CD4+ cells, plus higher diversity, than the aged donors did.

V was trimmed by 5 bases and J by 3 bases, leaving 17 bases between them. Germline CDR1 reads SGHTA; CDR2 reads FQGNSA. The CDR3 has 16 residues. It was with a sample-barcoded 5' primer and a J-beta primer mix that a second PCR of about 6 to 12 cycles was run. TCRdb re-called the 5' RACE reads with MiXCR, one entry per CDR3 protein. The sample records 790,000 or so distinct CDR3 sequences, around half being singletons. With regard to this clonotype: Its antigen remains unidentified.

Input material: blood. This receptor was obtained from an older man in good health. The chain has TRBV7-2 and TRBJ1-5; the D is unclear. The CDR3: CASSVNGRQANQPQHF. The CDR3 region has the DNA TGTGCCAGCAGCGTTAACGGGCGGCAGGCCAATCAGCCCCAGCATTTT.